One sample yielded the 20 T cell receptor beta chains listed below, sequenced in a study of blood T cell repertoires in COVID-19. TCRdb's copy holds only in-frame clones and misses some; the assay was immunoSEQ multiplex PCR. This sample has approximately 450,000 clones, with 87% found just once. Sequenced input: PBMCs or T cells enriched from blood (not recorded which). The receptors derive from a woman aged 18-29 years with acute COVID-19.

The CDR3 DNA is TGTGCCAGCAGTTTGTCGTTATCTGTCGGTTCACCCCTCCACTTT. This gives the protein CASSLSLSVGSPLHF. The chain has TRBV27 and TRBJ1-6; D is undetermined. Trimming left V 3 bases short and J 9 bases short, with 15 bases between. CDR3 length equals 15 residues. Germline CDR1 MNHEY, CDR2 SMNVEV (reference sequence).

Only a few counts were recorded for this clone. V usage is TRBV6-2 or TRBV6-3 and J usage is TRBJ2-5, with 7 nucleotides matching TRBD2. V trimming: 0 bases; J trimming: 0 bases; junction bases outside the gene matches: 1. The germline V gene encodes CDR1 MNHEY and CDR2 SVGEGT. This CDR3 is 15 amino acids long. For the CDR3, the DNA is TGTGCCAGCAGTTACTCGGGAGGGAACCAAGAGACCCAGTACTTC. The encoded protein is CASSYSGGNQETQYF.

The V and J genes are TRBV6-5 and TRBJ1-2; D is ambiguous. This CDR3 has 14 amino acids. The V end lost 0 bases, the J end lost 12 bases, and 17 bases lay between the germline ends. Per germline, CDR1 MNHEY and CDR2 SVGAGI. This CDR3 is CASSYSDGGRVDTF. DNA of the CDR3: TGTGCCAGCAGTTACTCGGACGGAGGCCGAGTAGACACCTTC.

The V call is TRBV7-8, the J call TRBJ2-1, with 8 positions matching TRBD2. Germline loops: CDR1 SGHVS, CDR2 FQNEAQ. After removal of 6 bases from V and 2 bases from J, the junction contained 6 bases not matched to a gene. This CDR3 contains 15 residues. The CDR3 protein is CASSKDGRAYNEQFF. The CDR3 DNA follows: TGTGCCAGCAGTAAGGACGGGAGGGCCTACAATGAGCAGTTCTTC.

The chain links TRBV10-2 to TRBJ2-3; 9 bases line up with TRBD2. With V trimmed by 8 bases and J by 5 bases, 8 bases remained unmatched. This CDR3 contains 14 residues. The V gene's germline CDR1 is WSHSY and CDR2 SAAADI. The CDR3 nucleotides are TGCGCCAGCCGGACTAGCGATTTCCTAGATACGCAGTATTTT. Translating it yields CASRTSDFLDTQYF.

This clone was counted between two and nine times. The CDR3 sequence is CASSVSRGVRTEAFF. The CDR3 coding sequence is TGTGCCAGCAGTGTATCTCGAGGAGTAAGAACTGAAGCTTTCTTT. This chain joins TRBV25-1 and TRBJ1-1; D gene unclear. The CDR3 consists of 15 residues. Trimming cost V 4 bases and J 5 bases, with 17 bases left between them. The germline V gene has CDR1 MGHDK and CDR2 SYGVNS.

J is TRBJ2-2 and V is TRBV7-2, with a weak D call TRBD1 (6 bases). The germline V and J ends were trimmed by 6 bases and 7 bases, with 27 bases remaining between them. This CDR3 has 18 amino acids. CDR1 is SGHTA, CDR2 FQGNSA, per germline. The CDR3 reads CASSSTAAGARRGGELFF. The CDR3 DNA reads as TGTGCCAGCAGTTCCACTGCCGCAGGGGCGCGCAGGGGCGGGGAGCTGTTTTTT. The complete variable domain, with remaining parts taken from reference TRBV7-2 and TRBJ2-2, reads GAGVSQSPSNKVTEKGKDVELRCDPISGHTALYWYRQSLGQGLEFLIYFQGNSAPDKSGLPSDRFSAERTGGSVSTLTIQRTQQEDSAVYLCASSSTAAGARRGGELFFGEGSRLTVL.

This clone came up once. The chain is built from TRBV2 and TRBJ2-5; the D is unclear. Per germline, CDR1 SNHLY and CDR2 FYNNEI. V gave up 4 bases and J gave up 2 bases, with 11 bases separating them. The CDR3 runs 14 residues. CDR3 protein: CASSALTVQETQYF. The DNA of the CDR3 is TGTGCCAGCAGTGCCCTAACAGTACAAGAGACCCAGTACTTC.

This rearrangement joins TRBV7-8 to TRBJ2-1, with unresolved D. The CDR3 consists of 16 residues. V shed 5 bases and J shed 3 bases, with 17 bases lying between them. Germline CDR1 reads SGHVS; CDR2 reads FQNEAQ. The CDR3 region is CASSTNLDPNYNEQFF. The CDR3 DNA is TGTGCCAGCAGCACCAATCTAGATCCCAACTACAATGAGCAGTTCTTC.

Concerning this clone itself: A clone one base away is much larger, so this may be a read error. This chain uses TRBV7-9 with TRBJ1-2; 7 bases align to TRBD1. The CDR3 is made up of 13 amino acids. V lost 6 bases and J lost 2; bases outside the gene matches: 3. In germline, CDR1 is SEHNR, CDR2 FQNEAQ (reference sequence). CDR3: CASSPTGNYGYTF. CDR3 DNA sequence: TGTGCCAGCAGTCCGACAGGGAACTATGGCTACACCTTC.

The chain employs TRBV7-8 and TRBJ1-4; 11 nucleotides match TRBD1. Unmatched junction bases numbered 5, after V lost 5 bases and J lost 6 bases. The CDR3 spans 15 residues. The germline V gene encodes CDR1 SGHVS and CDR2 FQNEAQ. CDR3 DNA: TGTGCCAGCAGCACCCCGGGACAGGGGGATGAAAAACTGTTTTTT. Its protein product is CASSTPGQGDEKLFF.

The genes are TRBV20-1 and TRBJ1-5; D not resolved. The CDR3 spans 11 residues. V lost 5 bases and J 5 bases, leaving 7 bases between the germline ends. CDR1 is DFQATT, CDR2 SNEGSKA, per germline (reference sequence). The CDR3 region is CSAPSDQPQHF. The CDR3 nucleotides read TGCAGTGCTCCGTCAGATCAGCCCCAGCATTTT.

The chain uses TRBV7-9 and TRBJ2-1; TRBD2 is a possible D gene (5 bases). Trimming took 5 bases from V and 8 from J, leaving 25 bases between them. This CDR3 spans 17 amino acids. In germline, CDR1 is SEHNR, CDR2 FQNEAQ (reference sequence). CDR3 nucleotide sequence: TGTGCCAGCAGCCCCATCGGACTGTCAGCTGGAAAGGATGAGCAGTTCTTC. As protein: CASSPIGLSAGKDEQFF. Full variable domain (remainder filled in from reference TRBV7-9 and TRBJ2-1): DTGVSQNPRHKITKRGQNVTFRCDPISEHNRLYWYRQTLGQGPEFLTYFQNEAQLEKSRLLSDRFSAERPKGSFSTLEIQRTEQGDSAMYLCASSPIGLSAGKDEQFFGPGTRLTVL.

The V gene is TRBV2, the J gene TRBJ1-4; D perhaps matches TRBD1 (6 bases). The CDR3 is made up of 15 amino acids. V was cut by 4 bases and J by 7 bases, with 16 bases left in between. Germline CDR1 and CDR2: SNHLY and FYNNEI. The CDR3 spells CASSGGPQGGEKLFF. Written as DNA, the CDR3 is TGTGCCAGCAGTGGAGGACCCCAAGGGGGTGAAAAACTGTTTTTT.

The chain uses TRBV5-6 and TRBJ2-2, with 8 bases that match TRBD1. With V trimmed by 3 bases and J by 1 base, 5 bases remained unmatched. There are 16 residues in the CDR3. The V gene's germline CDR1 is SGHDT and CDR2 YYEEEE. The CDR3 spells CASSSLGQGNTGELFF. In DNA, the CDR3 is TGTGCCAGCAGCTCCCTCGGACAGGGGAACACCGGGGAGCTGTTTTTT.

This clone is a singleton in its sample. The chain combines TRBV27 with TRBJ1-5; D is possibly TRBD1 (5 bases). Trimming took off 6 bases at V and 1 base at J, with 13 bases between the two ends. This CDR3 spans 15 amino acids. CDR1 is MNHEY, CDR2 SMNVEV, per germline (reference sequence). The CDR3 here is CASSDQGVSNQPQHF. CDR3 sequence (DNA): TGTGCCAGCAGCGATCAGGGTGTCAGCAATCAGCCCCAGCATTTT.

This chain uses TRBV30 with TRBJ2-7; no definite D call. Trimming took off 4 bases at V and 0 bases at J, with 13 bases between the two ends. Germline CDR1 and CDR2: GTSNPN and SVGIG (reference sequence). The CDR3 totals 14 residues. CDR3 nucleotide sequence: TGTGCCTGGATAGACCGACGGAGCTCCTACGAGCAGTACTTC. Translation gives CAWIDRRSSYEQYF.

The chain employs TRBV11-2 and TRBJ1-1, with D uncertain. This CDR3 is built from 14 residues. V lost 5 bases, J lost 1 base, and 11 bases lay in between. CDR1 and CDR2 (germline): SGHAT, FQNNGV. CDR3 residues: CASSEGWANTEAFF. The CDR3 DNA is TGTGCCAGCAGCGAGGGCTGGGCGAACACTGAAGCTTTCTTT.

The CDR3 spells CASSPGQGNLLHYGYTF. CDR3 bases: TGTGCCAGCAGTCCAGGACAGGGGAATTTACTCCACTATGGCTACACCTTC. The chain links TRBV5-6 to TRBJ1-2; 9 positions match TRBD1. V shed 5 bases, J shed 3 bases, and the junction held 14 bases outside the gene matches. Germline loops: CDR1 SGHDT, CDR2 YYEEEE. The CDR3 runs to 17 residues.

V is TRBV30 and J is TRBJ1-2, with a possible D match to TRBD1 (6 bases). Germline V CDR1 and CDR2: GTSNPN, SVGIG (reference sequence). Trimming stripped 5 bases from V and 3 bases from J, with 16 bases between. The CDR3 has 14 residues. The CDR3 spells CAWGADSDYYGYTF. DNA of the CDR3: TGTGCCTGGGGGGCGGACAGCGATTACTATGGCTACACCTTC. Full variable domain (outside the CDR3, taken from reference TRBV30 and TRBJ1-2): SQTIHQWPATLVQPVGSPLSLECTVEGTSNPNLYWYRQAAGRGLQLLFYSVGIGQISSEVPQNLSASRPQDRQFILSSKKLLLSDSGFYLCAWGADSDYYGYTFGSGTRLTVV.